The 20 T cell receptor beta chains presented below share a single source sample, sequenced in a study of cytomegalovirus exposure and HLA in healthy donors. Both 60 Vbeta primers and 13 Jbeta primers went into the PCR. Sequenced by immunoSEQ multiplex PCR; TCRdb stores in-frame clones only, minus some. The sample consists of roughly 180,000 clones, approximately 81% of them appearing once. The source material was PBMCs. These receptors originate from a boy between 5 and 17 years old in good health and CMV-seronegative.

This clone was detected a few times. V and J are TRBV5-1 and TRBJ1-5; tentative D call: TRBD1 (5 bases). The V and J ends lost 2 bases and 3 bases respectively, with 12 bases between them. The germline CDR1 and CDR2 sequences are SGHRS and YFSETQ. CDR3 size: 15 residues. CDR3 amino acids: CASSLNTGDNQPQHF. In nucleotides, the CDR3 is TGCGCCAGCAGCTTAAACACAGGCGACAATCAGCCCCAGCATTTT. The variable domain in full, completed from reference TRBV5-1 and TRBJ1-5, reads KAGVTQTPRYLIKTRGQQVTLSCSPISGHRSVSWYQQTPGQGLQFLFEYFSETQRNKGNFPGRFSGRQFSNSRSEMNVSTLELGDSALYLCASSLNTGDNQPQHFGDGTRLSIL.

The chain couples TRBV9 to TRBJ2-1, with 12 bases that match TRBD1. The V and J ends lost 3 bases and 6 bases, in that order; junction bases with no gene match: 10. Germline loops: CDR1 SGDLS, CDR2 YYNGEE. This CDR3 is built from 17 residues. In nucleotides, the CDR3 is TGTGCCAGCAGCGAGGGACAGGGGGCAATGGTTGGCAATGAGCAGTTCTTC. Translation gives CASSEGQGAMVGNEQFF.

The chain recombines TRBV9 with TRBJ2-6; D possibly corresponds to TRBD1 (6 bases). Trimming took 0 bases from V and 1 from J, leaving 20 bases between them. In germline, CDR1 is SGDLS, CDR2 YYNGEE. This CDR3 comprises 20 residues. The CDR3 sequence is CASSVEGQTKRGSGANVLTF. CDR3 in DNA: TGTGCCAGCAGCGTAGAAGGACAGACAAAACGAGGGTCTGGGGCCAACGTCCTGACTTTC.

The chain couples TRBV2 to TRBJ2-7; D is unclear. Trimming stripped 4 bases from V and 11 bases from J, with 24 bases between. CDR1 and CDR2 from the germline V gene are SNHLY and FYNNEI. The CDR3 totals 15 residues. DNA for the CDR3: TGTGCCAGCAGTGTAGCAAGTAGGCCCTATCACCGGGAGTACTTC. The encoded protein is CASSVASRPYHREYF.

The chain recombines TRBV18 with TRBJ1-3, with 7 bases matching TRBD1. Germline V gives CDR1 KGHSH, CDR2 LQKENI. Trimming at V came to 1 base and at J to 1 base, leaving 4 bases not matched to a gene. The CDR3 consists of 16 residues. As DNA, the CDR3 is TGTGCCAGCTCACCACTCGAACAGGGGTCTGGAAACACCATATATTTT. The encoded protein is CASSPLEQGSGNTIYF.

The chain recombines TRBV7-9 with TRBJ2-7; 12 bases line up with TRBD2. J was trimmed by 7 bases and V by 3 bases; bases with no gene match: 7. Germline V gene data show CDR1 as SEHNR and CDR2 as FQNEAQ (reference sequence). The CDR3 length is 15 residues. In DNA form, the CDR3 reads TGTGCCAGCAGCTTCCTAGCGGGAGGGCCGGGAGAGCAGTACTTC. Amino acids: CASSFLAGGPGEQYF.

V gene TRBV5-1 combines with J gene TRBJ2-5, with D maybe TRBD1 (7 bases). Trimming removed 6 bases at V and 2 bases at J, with 14 bases between. Germline loops: CDR1 SGHRS, CDR2 YFSETQ. This CDR3 is 14 amino acids long. CDR3 in amino acids: CASIGAGGQETQYF. The DNA of the CDR3 is TGCGCCAGCATTGGAGCAGGGGGGCAAGAGACCCAGTACTTC.

The rearrangement joins TRBV5-1 to TRBJ1-1; D remains unclear. The CDR3 covers 15 residues. In germline, CDR1 is SGHRS, CDR2 YFSETQ. Trimming pared 0 bases from V and 7 bases from J, leaving 16 bases between. The CDR3 protein is CASSLGALGPGEAFF. In DNA, the CDR3 is TGCGCCAGCAGCTTGGGGGCACTTGGCCCCGGTGAAGCTTTCTTT.

The V gene is TRBV10-3, the J gene TRBJ2-7, with 7 bases aligning to TRBD1. J was trimmed by 2 bases and V by 3 bases; bases with no gene match: 7. The V gene's germline CDR1 is ENHRY and CDR2 SYGVKD. This CDR3 region has 15 residues. CDR3 nucleotides: TGTGCCATCAGTGACCCTACCGGGACAGCCTACGAGCAGTACTTC. Its translation is CAISDPTGTAYEQYF.

V usage is TRBV11-2 and J usage is TRBJ1-3, with D possibly matching TRBD1 (6 bases). The ends were cut back, 2 bases at V and 4 bases at J, with 12 bases in the middle. This CDR3 spans 15 amino acids. Germline lookup yields CDR1 SGHAT and CDR2 FQNNGV. CDR3 in amino acids: CASSLTRGLGNTIYF. As DNA, the CDR3 is TGTGCCAGCAGCTTAACCAGGGGCCTCGGAAACACCATATATTTT. The whole variable domain, filled in from reference TRBV11-2 and TRBJ1-3, reads EAGVAQSPRYKIIEKRQSVAFWCNPISGHATLYWYQQILGQGPKLLIQFQNNGVVDDSQLPKDRFSAERLKGVDSTLKIQPAKLEDSAVYLCASSLTRGLGNTIYFGEGSWLTVV.

This clone was picked up one time. The chain couples TRBV18 to TRBJ2-5, with D possibly being TRBD1 (6 bases). Germline V gene lookup returns CDR1 KGHSH and CDR2 LQKENI. Trimming cost V 0 bases and J 0 bases, with 8 bases left between them. This CDR3 region has 15 residues. CDR3: CASSPPQGYQETQYF. For the CDR3, the DNA is TGTGCCAGCTCACCACCCCAGGGGTACCAAGAGACCCAGTACTTC.

About this clone: This CDR3 is also generated by other DNA sequences in the sample. The CDR3 DNA is TGTGCCAGCAGCTGGACAGGGGTCCATAGCAATCAGCCCCAGCATTTT. As protein: CASSWTGVHSNQPQHF. The chain recombines TRBV27 with TRBJ1-5; 9 bases agree with TRBD1. Germline loops: CDR1 MNHEY, CDR2 SMNVEV (reference sequence). This CDR3 comprises 16 residues. J was trimmed by 0 bases and V by 6 bases; bases with no gene match: 6.

In DNA form, the CDR3 reads TGTGCCAGCAGTTTTCACAGGGGGCGCGACTATGGCTACACCTTC. Its translation is CASSFHRGRDYGYTF. The V and J genes are TRBV27 and TRBJ1-2, with TRBD1 identical over 9 bases. Germline V gene lookup returns CDR1 MNHEY and CDR2 SMNVEV (reference sequence). V lost 3 bases, J lost 3 bases, and 5 bases stayed unmatched. This CDR3 is built from 15 residues.

V gene TRBV19 combines with J gene TRBJ2-5, with TRBD1 matching 8 bases. The V gene end was trimmed by 4 bases and the J gene end by 1 base; junction bases not matched to a gene: 5. The CDR3 is 15 residues long. Germline V gene lookup returns CDR1 LNHDA and CDR2 SQIVND (reference sequence). CDR3: CASSTITGGQETQYF. The CDR3, as DNA: TGTGCCAGTAGTACGATAACAGGGGGCCAAGAGACCCAGTACTTC.

V is TRBV6-1 and J is TRBJ2-2, with 14 bases lining up with TRBD2. V shed 4 bases, J shed 2 bases, and the junction held 6 bases outside the gene matches. The V gene's germline CDR1 is MNHNS and CDR2 SASEGT. This CDR3 is 18 amino acids long. CDR3 sequence reads: CASSAATSGGDNTGELFF. The CDR3 nucleotides read TGTGCCAGCAGTGCCGCGACTAGCGGGGGGGATAACACCGGGGAGCTGTTTTTT.

CDR3: CASSLTGGRNIQYF. CDR3 DNA sequence: TGTGCCAGCAGTTTGACAGGGGGTAGAAACATTCAGTACTTC. The rearrangement uses TRBV28 and TRBJ2-4; 9 bases agree with TRBD1. With V trimmed by 3 bases and J by 6 bases, 3 bases remained unmatched. Germline values: CDR1 MDHEN, CDR2 SYDVKM. CDR3 size: 14 residues.

This rearrangement joins TRBV7-2 to TRBJ1-5, with 7 bases fitting TRBD1. The CDR3 sequence is 15 residues long. The V segment lost 7 bases and the J segment 3 bases; nucleotides outside the gene matches: 9. Germline V gene data show CDR1 as SGHTA and CDR2 as FQGNSA. Written as DNA, the CDR3 is TGTGCCAGCAACCAGGGGGTAGGGGACAATCAGCCCCAGCATTTT. It is translated as CASNQGVGDNQPQHF.

The chain joins TRBV14 to TRBJ2-5; 14 bases fit TRBD2. Germline CDR1 is SGHDN and CDR2 is FVKESK. J was trimmed by 2 bases and V by 4 bases; bases with no gene match: 3. The CDR3 covers 16 residues. The CDR3 is CASSLGLAGGQETQYF. The CDR3 DNA sequence: TGTGCCAGCAGCCTAGGACTAGCGGGGGGACAAGAGACCCAGTACTTC.

The rearrangement links TRBV5-6 to TRBJ1-2; D might be TRBD1 (5 bases). CDR1 and CDR2 from the germline V gene are SGHDT and YYEEEE. The CDR3 length is 12 residues. V was shortened by 5 bases and J by 4 bases, with 9 bases between the two germline ends. The CDR3 DNA is TGTGCCAGCAGGCAGACAGCCTATGGCTACACCTTC. The encoded protein is CASRQTAYGYTF. The variable domain in full, with the rest retrieved from reference TRBV5-6 and TRBJ1-2, is DAGVTQSPTHLIKTRGQQVTLRCSPKSGHDTVSWYQQALGQGPQFIFQYYEEEERQRGNFPDRFSGHQFPNYSSELNVNALLLGDSALYLCASRQTAYGYTFGSGTRLTVV.

V gene TRBV2 combines with J gene TRBJ2-7; 8 nucleotides align to TRBD2. The CDR3 covers 15 residues. V was clipped by 3 bases and J by 3 bases; unmatched bases: 7. Germline CDR1 reads SNHLY; CDR2 reads FYNNEI. CDR3 sequence (DNA): TGTGCCAGCAGTGACTCCGGGGGGGGGCTCTACGAGCAGTACTTC. It encodes CASSDSGGGLYEQYF.